This T cell receptor beta chain comes out of a study of OX40 agonist ivuxolimab in advanced cancers. Looking at the study overall: The dose of intravenous ivuxolimab that patients received every 2 weeks ranged from 0.01 to 10 mg/kg. Participants averaged about 66 years of age (range about 23 to 80) and were 75% to 90% male. Notes on the study in general: In the 0.1 to 3.0 mg/kg range, CD4+ and CD8+ blood T cells had expanded clonally by week 6. CD8+ T cells were the subset that, on average, had more expanded clones than CD4+.

Repertoires were generated with immunoSEQ multiplex PCR, while TCRdb's copy carries only in-frame clones and drops some. Among some 25,000 clones listed, about 82% were seen once. Between the trimmed V and J ends, which lost 6 bases and 7 bases, there was a span of 19 bases. Per the germline V gene, CDR1 is SQVTM and CDR2 is ANQGSEA. The CDR3 consists of 14 residues. This clone has just one count. Its target is not known. The receptor was derived from an adult with an advanced solid tumor such as melanoma, head and neck, liver or kidney cancer. The source material was CD4+ or CD8+ T cells sorted from blood, sampled in a trial of the OX40 agonist ivuxolimab. The V and J genes are TRBV29-1 and TRBJ2-1; a weak D match, TRBD2 (5 bases). The CDR3 spells CSVSPEGPGNEQFF. For the CDR3, the DNA is TGCAGCGTATCTCCCGAGGGTCCCGGTAATGAGCAGTTCTTC.